These T cell receptor beta chains were read from a single sample in a study of high-grade serous ovarian cancer treatment subgroups. Assay: immunoSEQ multiplex PCR; the TCRdb copy retains only in-frame clones and omits some. The repertoire holds around 8,000 clones, with approximately 78% as singletons. The sequenced material came from tumor tissue. These receptors were taken from a human donor with high-grade serous ovarian cancer. CDR3s leave out the opening cysteine and the closing phenylalanine or tryptophan. A D gene is named only where the DNA matches it firmly.

d_call: .; cdr3_length: 12; v_call: TRBV9; j_call: TRBJ2-7; cdr3_aa: ASSVSTAPYEQY
d_call: .; cdr3_length: 11; v_call: TRBV7-9; j_call: TRBJ1-2; cdr3_aa: ASSDEWKSGYT
d_call: .; cdr3_length: 12; v_call: TRBV11-3; j_call: TRBJ2-1; cdr3_aa: ASSPGPVINEQF
d_call: .; cdr3_length: 14; v_call: TRBV19; j_call: TRBJ1-1; cdr3_aa: ASSIDLRGMNTEAF
d_call: .; cdr3_length: 11; v_call: TRBV6-6; j_call: TRBJ1-5; cdr3_aa: ASALGVQQPQH
d_call: TRBD1; cdr3_length: 14; v_call: TRBV28; j_call: TRBJ1-5; cdr3_aa: ASSRPGTGNGQPQH
d_call: TRBD1; cdr3_length: 11; v_call: TRBV9; j_call: TRBJ1-1; cdr3_aa: ASSPQGGAEAF
d_call: TRBD2; cdr3_length: 15; v_call: TRBV11-3; j_call: .; cdr3_aa: ASSAGGLGDSSYEQY
d_call: .; cdr3_length: 14; v_call: TRBV18; j_call: TRBJ2-7; cdr3_aa: ASSPQFVMPLYEQY
d_call: .; cdr3_length: 13; v_call: TRBV4-3; j_call: TRBJ1-5; cdr3_aa: ASSQELSGKQPQH
d_call: .; cdr3_length: 12; v_call: TRBV5-4; j_call: TRBJ2-5; cdr3_aa: ASSLESLAETQY
d_call: .; cdr3_length: 13; v_call: TRBV4-3; j_call: TRBJ1-5; cdr3_aa: ASSQDTGVGQPQH